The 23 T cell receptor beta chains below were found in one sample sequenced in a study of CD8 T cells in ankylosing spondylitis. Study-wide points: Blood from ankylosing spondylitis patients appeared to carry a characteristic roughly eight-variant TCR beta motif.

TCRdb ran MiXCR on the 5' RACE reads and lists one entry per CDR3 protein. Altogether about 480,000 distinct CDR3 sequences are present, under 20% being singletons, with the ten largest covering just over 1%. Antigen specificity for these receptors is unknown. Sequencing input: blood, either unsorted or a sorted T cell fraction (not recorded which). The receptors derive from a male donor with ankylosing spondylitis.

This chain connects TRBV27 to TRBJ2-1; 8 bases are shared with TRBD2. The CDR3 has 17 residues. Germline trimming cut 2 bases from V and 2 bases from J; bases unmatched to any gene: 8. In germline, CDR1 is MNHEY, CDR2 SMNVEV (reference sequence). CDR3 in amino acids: CASSLKGSGGPYNEQFF. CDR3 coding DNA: TGTGCCAGCAGTTTAAAGGGGAGCGGGGGACCCTACAATGAGCAGTTCTTC.

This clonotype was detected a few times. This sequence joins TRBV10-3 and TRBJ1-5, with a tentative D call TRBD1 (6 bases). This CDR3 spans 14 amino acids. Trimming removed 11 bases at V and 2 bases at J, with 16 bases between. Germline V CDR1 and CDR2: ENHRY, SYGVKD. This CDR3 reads CAAKAPGGNQPQHF. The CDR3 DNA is TGTGCCGCCAAGGCCCCAGGGGGCAATCAGCCCCAGCATTTT.

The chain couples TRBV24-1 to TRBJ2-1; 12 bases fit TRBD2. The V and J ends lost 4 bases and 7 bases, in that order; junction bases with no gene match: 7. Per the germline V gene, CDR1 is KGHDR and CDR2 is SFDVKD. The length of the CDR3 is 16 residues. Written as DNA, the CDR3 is TGTGCCACCAGTGAGCCACTAGCGGGAGGTGGGAATGAGCAGTTCTTC. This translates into CATSEPLAGGGNEQFF.

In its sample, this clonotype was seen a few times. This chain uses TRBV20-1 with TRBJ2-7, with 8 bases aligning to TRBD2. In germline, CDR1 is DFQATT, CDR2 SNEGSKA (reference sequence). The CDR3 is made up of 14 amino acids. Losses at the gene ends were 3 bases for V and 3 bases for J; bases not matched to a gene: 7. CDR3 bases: TGCAGTGCTAGGCCGGGACTAGAGATCTACGAGCAGTACTTC. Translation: CSARPGLEIYEQYF.

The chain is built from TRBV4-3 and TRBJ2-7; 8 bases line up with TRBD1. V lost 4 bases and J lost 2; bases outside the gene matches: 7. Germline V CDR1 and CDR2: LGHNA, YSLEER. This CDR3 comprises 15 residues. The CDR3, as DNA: TGCGCCAGCAGCCGGACCGGGACAGGCGCCTACGAGCAGTACTTC. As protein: CASSRTGTGAYEQYF.

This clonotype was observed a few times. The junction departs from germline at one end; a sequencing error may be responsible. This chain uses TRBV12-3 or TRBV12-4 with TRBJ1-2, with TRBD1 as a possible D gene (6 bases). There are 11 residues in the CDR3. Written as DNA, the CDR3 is TGTGCCAGCAGTCTGACAGGCCCTCATACTTTC. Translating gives CASSLTGPHTF.

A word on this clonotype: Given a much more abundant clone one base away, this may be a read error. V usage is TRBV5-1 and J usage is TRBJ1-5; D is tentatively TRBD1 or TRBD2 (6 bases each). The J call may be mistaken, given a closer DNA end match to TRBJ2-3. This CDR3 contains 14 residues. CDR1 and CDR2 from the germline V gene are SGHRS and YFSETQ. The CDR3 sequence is CASSLVGGDQPQYF. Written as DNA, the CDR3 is TGCGCCAGCAGCTTGGTGGGGGGCGATCAGCCCCAGTATTTT.

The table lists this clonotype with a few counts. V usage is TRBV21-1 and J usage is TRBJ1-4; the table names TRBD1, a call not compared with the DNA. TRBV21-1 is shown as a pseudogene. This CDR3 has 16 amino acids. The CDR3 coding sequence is TGTGCCAGCAGCACCGAATCAGGGGTTACTAATGAAAAACTGTTTTTT. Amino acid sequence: CASSTESGVTNEKLFF.

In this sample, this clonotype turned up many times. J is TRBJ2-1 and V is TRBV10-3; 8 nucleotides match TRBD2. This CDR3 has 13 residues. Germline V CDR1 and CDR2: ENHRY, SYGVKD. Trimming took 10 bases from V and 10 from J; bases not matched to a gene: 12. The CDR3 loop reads CASGGLSTHEQFF. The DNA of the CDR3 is TGTGCCAGCGGGGGGCTTAGTACCCACGAGCAGTTCTTC.

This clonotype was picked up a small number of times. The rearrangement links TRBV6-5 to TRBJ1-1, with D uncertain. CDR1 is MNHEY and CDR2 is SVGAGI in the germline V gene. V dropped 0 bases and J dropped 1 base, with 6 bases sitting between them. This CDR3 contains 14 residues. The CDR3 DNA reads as TGTGCCAGCAGTTACTCCGGGAGGAACACTGAAGCTTTCTTT. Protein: CASSYSGRNTEAFF.

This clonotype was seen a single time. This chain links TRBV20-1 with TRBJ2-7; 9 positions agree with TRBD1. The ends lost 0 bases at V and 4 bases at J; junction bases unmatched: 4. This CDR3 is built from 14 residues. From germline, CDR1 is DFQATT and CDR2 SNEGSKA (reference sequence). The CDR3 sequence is CSARDRQGVYEQYF. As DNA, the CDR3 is TGCAGTGCTAGAGACCGACAGGGGGTGTACGAGCAGTACTTC.

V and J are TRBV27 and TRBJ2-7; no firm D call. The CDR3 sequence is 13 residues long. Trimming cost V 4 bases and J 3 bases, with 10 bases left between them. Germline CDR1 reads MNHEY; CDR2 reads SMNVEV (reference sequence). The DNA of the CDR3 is TGTGCCAGCAGTTCGTCCTCGGGCTACGAGCAGTACTTC. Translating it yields CASSSSSGYEQYF.

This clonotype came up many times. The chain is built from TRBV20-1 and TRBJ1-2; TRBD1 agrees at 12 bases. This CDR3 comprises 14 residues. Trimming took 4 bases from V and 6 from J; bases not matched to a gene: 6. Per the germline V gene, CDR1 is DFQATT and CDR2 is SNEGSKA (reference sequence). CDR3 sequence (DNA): TGCAGTGCTATCAAGGGGACAGGGGGCGATGGCTACACCTTC. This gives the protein CSAIKGTGGDGYTF.

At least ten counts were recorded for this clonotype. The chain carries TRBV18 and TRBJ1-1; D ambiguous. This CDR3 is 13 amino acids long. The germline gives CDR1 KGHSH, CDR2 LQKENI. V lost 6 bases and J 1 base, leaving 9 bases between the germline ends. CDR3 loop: CASSPLGNTEAFF. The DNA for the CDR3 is TGTGCCAGCTCGCCTCTCGGGAACACTGAAGCTTTCTTT.

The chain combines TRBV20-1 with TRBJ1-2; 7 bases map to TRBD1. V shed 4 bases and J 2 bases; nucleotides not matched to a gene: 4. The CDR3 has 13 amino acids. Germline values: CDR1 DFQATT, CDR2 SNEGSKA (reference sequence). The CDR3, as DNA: TGCAGTGCTAAAGGGGGCTCGAACTATGGCTACACCTTC. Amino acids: CSAKGGSNYGYTF.

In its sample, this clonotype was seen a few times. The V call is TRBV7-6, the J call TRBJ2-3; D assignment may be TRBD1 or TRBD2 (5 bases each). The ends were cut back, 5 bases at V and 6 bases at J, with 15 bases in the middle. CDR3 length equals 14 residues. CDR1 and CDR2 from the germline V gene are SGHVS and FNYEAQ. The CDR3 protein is CASSRSTGRDTQYF. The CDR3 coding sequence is TGTGCCAGCAGCCGAAGTACGGGGCGGGATACGCAGTATTTT.

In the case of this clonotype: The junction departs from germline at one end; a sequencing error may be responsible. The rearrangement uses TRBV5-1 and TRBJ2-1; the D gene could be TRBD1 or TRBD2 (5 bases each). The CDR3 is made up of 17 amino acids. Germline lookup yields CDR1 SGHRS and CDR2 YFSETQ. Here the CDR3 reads CASSLARGVLVNNEQSF. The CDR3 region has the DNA TGCGCCAGCAGCTTAGCACGAGGGGTTTTGGTTAACAATGAGCAGTCCTTC. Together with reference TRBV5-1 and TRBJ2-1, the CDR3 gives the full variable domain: KAGVTQTPRYLIKTRGQQVTLSCSPISGHRSVSWYQQTPGQGLQFLFEYFSETQRNKGNFPGRFSGRQFSNSRSEMNVSTLELGDSALYLCASSLARGVLVNNEQSFGPGTRLTVL.

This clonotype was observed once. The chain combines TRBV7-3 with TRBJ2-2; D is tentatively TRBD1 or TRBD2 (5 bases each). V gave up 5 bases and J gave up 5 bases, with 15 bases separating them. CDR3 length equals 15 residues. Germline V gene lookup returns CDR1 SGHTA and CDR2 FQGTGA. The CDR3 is CASSPKGPQTGELFF. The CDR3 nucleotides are TGTGCCAGCAGCCCGAAGGGACCGCAGACCGGGGAGCTGTTTTTT.

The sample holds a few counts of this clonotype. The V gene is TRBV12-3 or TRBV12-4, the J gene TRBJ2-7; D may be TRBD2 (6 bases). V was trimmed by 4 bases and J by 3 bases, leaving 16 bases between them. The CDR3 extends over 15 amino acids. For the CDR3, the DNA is TGTGCCAGCAGTTATCACGGCGGAGGGGTCTACGAGCAGTACTTC. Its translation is CASSYHGGGVYEQYF.

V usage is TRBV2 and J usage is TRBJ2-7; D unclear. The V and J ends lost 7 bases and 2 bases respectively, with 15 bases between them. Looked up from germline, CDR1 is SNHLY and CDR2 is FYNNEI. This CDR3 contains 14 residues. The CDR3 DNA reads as TGTGCCAGCAAACGGACCTATTTTACCTACGAGCAGTACTTC. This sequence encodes CASKRTYFTYEQYF.

This CDR3 is CSASHRDRGLDEQFF. The CDR3 DNA is TGCAGTGCGTCCCACCGGGACAGGGGGCTCGATGAGCAGTTCTTC. This chain links TRBV20-1 with TRBJ2-1; TRBD1 aligns across 12 bases. The CDR3 loop spans 15 amino acids. From germline, CDR1 is DFQATT and CDR2 SNEGSKA (reference sequence). The trim removed 6 bases at V and 8 bases at J, leaving 11 bases unmatched.

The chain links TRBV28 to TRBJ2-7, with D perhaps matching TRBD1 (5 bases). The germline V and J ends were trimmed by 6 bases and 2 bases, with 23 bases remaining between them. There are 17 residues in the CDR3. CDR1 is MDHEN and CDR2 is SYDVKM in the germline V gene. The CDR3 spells CASSTHIRWQGPYEQYF. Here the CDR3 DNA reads TGTGCCAGCAGCACGCACATTAGGTGGCAGGGCCCCTACGAGCAGTACTTC.

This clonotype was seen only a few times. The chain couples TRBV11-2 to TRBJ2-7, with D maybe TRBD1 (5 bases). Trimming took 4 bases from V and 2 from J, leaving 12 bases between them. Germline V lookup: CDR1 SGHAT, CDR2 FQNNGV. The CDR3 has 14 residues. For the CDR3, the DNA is TGTGCCAGCAGCTCAATTTCAGGGACCTACGAGCAGTACTTC. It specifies CASSSISGTYEQYF. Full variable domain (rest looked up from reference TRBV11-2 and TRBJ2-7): EAGVAQSPRYKIIEKRQSVAFWCNPISGHATLYWYQQILGQGPKLLIQFQNNGVVDDSQLPKDRFSAERLKGVDSTLKIQPAKLEDSAVYLCASSSISGTYEQYFGPGTRLTVT.